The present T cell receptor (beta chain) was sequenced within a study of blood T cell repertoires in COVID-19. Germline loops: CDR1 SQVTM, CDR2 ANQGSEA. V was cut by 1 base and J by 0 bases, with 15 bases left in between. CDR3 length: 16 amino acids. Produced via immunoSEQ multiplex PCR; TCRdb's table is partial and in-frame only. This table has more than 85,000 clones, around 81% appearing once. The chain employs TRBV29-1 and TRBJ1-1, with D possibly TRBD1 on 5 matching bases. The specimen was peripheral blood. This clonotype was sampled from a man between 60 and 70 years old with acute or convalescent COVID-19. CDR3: CSVEGTRALVNTEAFF. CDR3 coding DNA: TGCAGCGTTGAAGGGACCAGGGCCCTGGTGAACACTGAAGCTTTCTTT. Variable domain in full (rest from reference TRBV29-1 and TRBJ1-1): SAVISQKPSRDICQRGTSLTIQCQVDSQVTMMFWYRQQPGQSLTLIATANQGSEATYESGFVIDKFPISRPNLTFSTLTVSNMSPEDSSIYLCSVEGTRALVNTEAFFGQGTRLTVV.